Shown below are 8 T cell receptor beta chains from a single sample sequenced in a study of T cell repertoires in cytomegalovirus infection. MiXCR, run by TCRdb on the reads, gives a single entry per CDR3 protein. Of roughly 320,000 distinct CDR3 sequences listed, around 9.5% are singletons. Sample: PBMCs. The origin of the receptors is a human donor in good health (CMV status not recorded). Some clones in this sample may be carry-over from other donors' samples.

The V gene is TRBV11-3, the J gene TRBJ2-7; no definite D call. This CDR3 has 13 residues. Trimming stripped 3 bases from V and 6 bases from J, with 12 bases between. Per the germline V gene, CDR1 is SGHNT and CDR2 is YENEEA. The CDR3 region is CASSFALCGEQYF. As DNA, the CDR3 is TGTGCCAGCAGCTTCGCTTTGTGCGGCGAGCAGTACTTC.

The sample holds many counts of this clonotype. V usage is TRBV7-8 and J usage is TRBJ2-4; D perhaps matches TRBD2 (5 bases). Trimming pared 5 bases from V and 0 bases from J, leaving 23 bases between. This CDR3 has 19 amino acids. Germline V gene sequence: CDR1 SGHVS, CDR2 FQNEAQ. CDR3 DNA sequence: TGTGCCAGCAGCCATCAGAGTACACTAGGATTGATAGCCAAAAACATTCAGTACTTC. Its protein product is CASSHQSTLGLIAKNIQYF. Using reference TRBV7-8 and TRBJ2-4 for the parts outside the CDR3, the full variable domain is GAGVSQSPRYKVAKRGQDVALRCDPISGHVSLFWYQQALGQGPEFLTYFQNEAQLDKSGLPSDRFFAERPEGSVSTLKIQRTQQEDSAVYLCASSHQSTLGLIAKNIQYFGAGTRLSVL.

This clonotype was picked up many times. In DNA, the CDR3 is TGTGCCAGCAGCTCCGGGTTGACCCAGGGACGCACAGATACGCAGTATTTT. It encodes CASSSGLTQGRTDTQYF. This chain links TRBV7-2 with TRBJ2-3, with D perhaps given as TRBD1 or TRBD2 (5 bases each). V lost 4 bases, J lost 1 base, and 18 bases lay in between. Germline assignment: CDR1 SGHTA and CDR2 FQGNSA. The CDR3 sequence is 17 residues long.

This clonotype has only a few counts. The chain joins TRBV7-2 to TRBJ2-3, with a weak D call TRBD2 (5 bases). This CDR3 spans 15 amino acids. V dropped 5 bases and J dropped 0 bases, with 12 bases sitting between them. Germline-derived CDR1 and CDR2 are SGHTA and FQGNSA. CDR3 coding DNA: TGTGCCAGCAGCGTAGACGGGAAGAGCACAGATACGCAGTATTTT. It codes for CASSVDGKSTDTQYF.

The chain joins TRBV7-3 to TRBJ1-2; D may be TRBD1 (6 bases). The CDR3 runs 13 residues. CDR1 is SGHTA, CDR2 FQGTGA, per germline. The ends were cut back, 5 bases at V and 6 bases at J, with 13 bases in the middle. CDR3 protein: CASSPDRRDGYTF. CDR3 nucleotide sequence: TGTGCCAGCAGCCCAGACAGGAGGGATGGCTACACCTTC.

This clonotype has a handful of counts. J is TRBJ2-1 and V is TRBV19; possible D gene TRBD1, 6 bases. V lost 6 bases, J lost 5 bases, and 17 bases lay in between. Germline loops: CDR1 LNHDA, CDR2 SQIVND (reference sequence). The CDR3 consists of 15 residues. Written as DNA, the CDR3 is TGTGCCAGTAGCACTTCGACAGGTTGGAACAATGAGCAGTTCTTC. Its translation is CASSTSTGWNNEQFF.

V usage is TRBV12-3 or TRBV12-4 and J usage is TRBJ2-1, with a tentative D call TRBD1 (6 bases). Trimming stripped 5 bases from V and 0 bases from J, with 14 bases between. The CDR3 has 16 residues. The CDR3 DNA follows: TGTGCCAGCAGTCCCTCTGACAGGATCTCCTACAATGAGCAGTTCTTC. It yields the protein CASSPSDRISYNEQFF.

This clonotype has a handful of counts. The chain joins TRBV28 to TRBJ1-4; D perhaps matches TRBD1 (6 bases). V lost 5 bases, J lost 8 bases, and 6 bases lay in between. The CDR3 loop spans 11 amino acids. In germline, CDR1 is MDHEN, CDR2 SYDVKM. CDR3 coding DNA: TGTGCCAGCAGTGACAGGGAAAAACTGTTTTTT. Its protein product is CASSDREKLFF. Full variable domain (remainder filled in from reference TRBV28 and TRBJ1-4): DVKVTQSSRYLVKRTGEKVFLECVQDMDHENMFWYRQDPGLGLRLIYFSYDVKMKEKGDIPEGYSVSREKKERFSLILESASTNQTSMYLCASSDREKLFFGSGTQLSVL.